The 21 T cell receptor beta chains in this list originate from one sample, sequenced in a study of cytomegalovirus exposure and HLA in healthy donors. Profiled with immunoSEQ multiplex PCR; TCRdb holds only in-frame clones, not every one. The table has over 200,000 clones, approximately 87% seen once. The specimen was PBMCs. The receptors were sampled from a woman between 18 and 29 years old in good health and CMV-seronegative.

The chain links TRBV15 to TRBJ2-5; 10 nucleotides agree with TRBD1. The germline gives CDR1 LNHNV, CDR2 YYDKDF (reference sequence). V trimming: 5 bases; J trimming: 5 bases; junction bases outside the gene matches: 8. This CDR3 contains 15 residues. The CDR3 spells CATSHARTGGETQYF. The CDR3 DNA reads TGTGCCACCAGCCACGCAAGGACAGGGGGGGAGACCCAGTACTTC.

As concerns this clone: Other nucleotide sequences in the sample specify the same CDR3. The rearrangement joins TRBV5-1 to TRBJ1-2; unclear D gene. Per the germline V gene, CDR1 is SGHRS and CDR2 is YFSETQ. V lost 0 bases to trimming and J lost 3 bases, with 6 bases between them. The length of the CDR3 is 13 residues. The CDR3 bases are TGCGCCAGCAGCTTGGATGGCGACTATGGCTACACCTTC. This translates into CASSLDGDYGYTF.

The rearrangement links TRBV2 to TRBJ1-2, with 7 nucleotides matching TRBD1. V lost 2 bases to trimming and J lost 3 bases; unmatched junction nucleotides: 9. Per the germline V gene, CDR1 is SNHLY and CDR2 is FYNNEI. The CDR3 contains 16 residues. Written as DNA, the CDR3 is TGTGCCAGCAGTGAACTGGGGGGACAGCTCGACTATGGCTACACCTTC. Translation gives CASSELGGQLDYGYTF.

CDR3 nucleotide sequence: TGTGCCACCAGCAGAGCTCGGACAGGGGAAACGCCCCAGCATTTT. Amino acids: CATSRARTGETPQHF. The chain joins TRBV15 to TRBJ1-5, with TRBD1 matching over 9 bases. Germline CDR1 is LNHNV and CDR2 is YYDKDF (reference sequence). V gave up 1 base and J gave up 9 bases; unmatched junction bases: 7. CDR3 length: 15 amino acids.

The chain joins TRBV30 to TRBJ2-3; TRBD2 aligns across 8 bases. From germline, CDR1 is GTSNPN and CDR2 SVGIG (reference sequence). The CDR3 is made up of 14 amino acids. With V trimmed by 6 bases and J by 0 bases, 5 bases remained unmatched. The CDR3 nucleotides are TGTGCCTGTGTACAGCGGGAGAGCACAGATACGCAGTATTTT. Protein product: CACVQRESTDTQYF. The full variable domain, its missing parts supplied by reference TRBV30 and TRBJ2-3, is SQTIHQWPATLVQPVGSPLSLECTVEGTSNPNLYWYRQAAGRGLQLLFYSVGIGQISSEVPQNLSASRPQDRQFILSSKKLLLSDSGFYLCACVQRESTDTQYFGPGTRLTVL.

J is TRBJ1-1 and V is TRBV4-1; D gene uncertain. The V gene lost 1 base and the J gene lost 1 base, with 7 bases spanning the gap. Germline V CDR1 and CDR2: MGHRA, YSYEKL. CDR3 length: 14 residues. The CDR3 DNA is TGCGCCAGCAGCCAAGGACCGACGAACACTGAAGCTTTCTTT. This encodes CASSQGPTNTEAFF.

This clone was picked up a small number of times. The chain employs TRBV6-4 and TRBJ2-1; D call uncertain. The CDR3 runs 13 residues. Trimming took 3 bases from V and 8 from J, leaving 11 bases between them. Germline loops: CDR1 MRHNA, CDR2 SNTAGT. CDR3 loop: CASSEGSIDEQFF. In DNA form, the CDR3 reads TGTGCCAGCAGTGAAGGTAGCATCGATGAGCAGTTCTTC.

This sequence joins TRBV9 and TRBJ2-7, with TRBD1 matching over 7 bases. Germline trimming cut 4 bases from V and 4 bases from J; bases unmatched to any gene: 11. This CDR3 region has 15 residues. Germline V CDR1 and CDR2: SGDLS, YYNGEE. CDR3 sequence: CASSPIEGAFYEQYF. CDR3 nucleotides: TGTGCCAGCAGCCCAATTGAGGGGGCCTTTTACGAGCAGTACTTC. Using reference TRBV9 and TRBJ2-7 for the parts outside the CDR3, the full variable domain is DSGVTQTPKHLITATGQRVTLRCSPRSGDLSVYWYQQSLDQGLQFLIQYYNGEERAKGNILERFSAQQFPDLHSELNLSSLELGDSALYFCASSPIEGAFYEQYFGPGTRLTVT.

CDR3 nucleotides: TGTGCCAGCTCACCAATGGGACACCCTGAAGCTTTCTTT. Translated, it gives CASSPMGHPEAFF. The chain recombines TRBV18 with TRBJ1-1; D is perhaps TRBD1 (6 bases). Deletions cut 2 bases from V and 6 bases from J, with 10 bases between. Germline values: CDR1 KGHSH, CDR2 LQKENI. The CDR3 runs to 13 residues.

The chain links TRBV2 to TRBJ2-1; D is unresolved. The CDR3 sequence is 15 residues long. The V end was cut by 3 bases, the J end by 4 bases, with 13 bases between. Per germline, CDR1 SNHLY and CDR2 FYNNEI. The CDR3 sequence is CASSEAAALYNEQFF. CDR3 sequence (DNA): TGTGCCAGCAGTGAGGCGGCGGCGTTATACAATGAGCAGTTCTTC.

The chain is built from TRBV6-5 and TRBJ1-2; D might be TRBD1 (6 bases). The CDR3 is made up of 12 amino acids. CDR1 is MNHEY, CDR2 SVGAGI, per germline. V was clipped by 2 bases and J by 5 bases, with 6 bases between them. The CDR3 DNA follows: TGTGCCAGCAGTTACAGGGGGTATGGCTACACCTTC. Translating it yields CASSYRGYGYTF.

In nucleotides, the CDR3 is TGCAGCGTACAGGTTGAGGTAACGGGGGGAGAGACCCAGTACTTC. Protein sequence: CSVQVEVTGGETQYF. V gene TRBV29-1 combines with J gene TRBJ2-5, with TRBD2 matching over 7 bases. CDR3 length equals 15 residues. V lost 6 bases to trimming and J lost 4 bases; unmatched junction nucleotides: 14. Germline V lookup: CDR1 SQVTM, CDR2 ANQGSEA.

The CDR3 region has the DNA TGTGCCAGCAGTGAAGCGTGGGAGAATCAGCCCCAGCATTTT. As protein: CASSEAWENQPQHF. The rearrangement links TRBV2 to TRBJ1-5; D is undetermined. Germline loops: CDR1 SNHLY, CDR2 FYNNEI. V dropped 0 bases and J dropped 4 bases, with 7 bases sitting between them. This CDR3 comprises 14 residues.

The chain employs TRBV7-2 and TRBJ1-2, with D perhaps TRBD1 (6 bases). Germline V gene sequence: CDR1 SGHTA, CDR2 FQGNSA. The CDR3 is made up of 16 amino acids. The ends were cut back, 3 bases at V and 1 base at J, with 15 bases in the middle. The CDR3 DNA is TGTGCCAGCAGCTTGGACGGGACACCGGATAACTATGGCTACACCTTC. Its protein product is CASSLDGTPDNYGYTF.

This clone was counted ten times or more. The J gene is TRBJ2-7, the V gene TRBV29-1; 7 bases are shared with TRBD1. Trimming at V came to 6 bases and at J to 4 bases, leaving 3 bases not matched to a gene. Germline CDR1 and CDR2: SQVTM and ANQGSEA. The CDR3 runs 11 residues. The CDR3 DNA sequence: TGCAGCGTCGGGACAGAATACGAGCAGTACTTC. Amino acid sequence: CSVGTEYEQYF.

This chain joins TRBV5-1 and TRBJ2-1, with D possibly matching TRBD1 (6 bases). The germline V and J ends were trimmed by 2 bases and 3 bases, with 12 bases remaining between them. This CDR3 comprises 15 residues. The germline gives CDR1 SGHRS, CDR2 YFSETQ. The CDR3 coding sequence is TGCGCCAGCAGCTTTGCAGGGGTAGGCTACAATGAGCAGTTCTTC. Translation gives CASSFAGVGYNEQFF.

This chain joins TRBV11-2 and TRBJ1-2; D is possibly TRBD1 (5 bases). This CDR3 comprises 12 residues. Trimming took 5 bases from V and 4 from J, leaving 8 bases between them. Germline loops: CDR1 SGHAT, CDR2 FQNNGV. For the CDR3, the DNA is TGTGCCAGCAGCGGGGGAGGCTATGGCTACACCTTC. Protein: CASSGGGYGYTF.

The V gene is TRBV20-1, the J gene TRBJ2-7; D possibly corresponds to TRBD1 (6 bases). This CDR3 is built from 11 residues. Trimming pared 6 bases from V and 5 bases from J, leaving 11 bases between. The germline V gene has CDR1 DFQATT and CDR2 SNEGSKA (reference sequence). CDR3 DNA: TGCAGTGCGTACAGGGTTAACGAGCAGTACTTC. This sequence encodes CSAYRVNEQYF.

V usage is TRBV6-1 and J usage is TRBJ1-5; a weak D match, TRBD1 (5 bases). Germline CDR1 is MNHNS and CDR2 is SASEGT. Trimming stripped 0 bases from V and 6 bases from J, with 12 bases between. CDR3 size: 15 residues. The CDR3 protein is CASSEARAGLQPQHF. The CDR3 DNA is TGTGCCAGCAGTGAAGCGAGGGCAGGGCTTCAGCCCCAGCATTTT.

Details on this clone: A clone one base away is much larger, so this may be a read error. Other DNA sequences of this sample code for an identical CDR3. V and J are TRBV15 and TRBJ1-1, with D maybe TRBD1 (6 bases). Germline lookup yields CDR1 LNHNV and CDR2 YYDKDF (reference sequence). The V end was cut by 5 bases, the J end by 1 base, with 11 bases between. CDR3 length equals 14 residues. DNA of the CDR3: TGTGCCACCAGCCCGCGGACAGCGAACACTGAAGCTTTCTTT. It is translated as CATSPRTANTEAFF.

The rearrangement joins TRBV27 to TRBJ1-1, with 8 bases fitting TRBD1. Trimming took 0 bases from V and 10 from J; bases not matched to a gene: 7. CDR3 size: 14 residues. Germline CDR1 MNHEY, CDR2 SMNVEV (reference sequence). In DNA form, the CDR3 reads TGTGCCAGCAGTTTATCGCAGGGGGCGAGGGTAGCTTTCTTT. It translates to CASSLSQGARVAFF.